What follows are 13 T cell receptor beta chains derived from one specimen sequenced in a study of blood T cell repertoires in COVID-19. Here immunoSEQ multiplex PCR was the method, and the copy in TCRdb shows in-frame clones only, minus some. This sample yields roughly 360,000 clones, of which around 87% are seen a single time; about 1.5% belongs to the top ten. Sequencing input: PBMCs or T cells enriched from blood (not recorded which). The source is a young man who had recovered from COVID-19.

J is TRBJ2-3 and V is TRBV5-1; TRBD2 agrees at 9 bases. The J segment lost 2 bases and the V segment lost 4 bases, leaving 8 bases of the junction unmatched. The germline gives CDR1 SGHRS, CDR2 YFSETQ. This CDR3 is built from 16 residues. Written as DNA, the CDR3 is TGCGCCAGCAGCCCCTGGACTAGCGACCCCACAGATACGCAGTATTTT. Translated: CASSPWTSDPTDTQYF.

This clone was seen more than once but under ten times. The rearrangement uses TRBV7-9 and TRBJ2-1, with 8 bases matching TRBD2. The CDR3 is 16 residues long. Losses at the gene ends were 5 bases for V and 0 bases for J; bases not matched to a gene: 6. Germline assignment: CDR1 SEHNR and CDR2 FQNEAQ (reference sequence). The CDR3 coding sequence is TGTGCCAGCAGCGGCCTAGCGGGCAGCTCCTACAATGAGCAGTTCTTC. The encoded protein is CASSGLAGSSYNEQFF.

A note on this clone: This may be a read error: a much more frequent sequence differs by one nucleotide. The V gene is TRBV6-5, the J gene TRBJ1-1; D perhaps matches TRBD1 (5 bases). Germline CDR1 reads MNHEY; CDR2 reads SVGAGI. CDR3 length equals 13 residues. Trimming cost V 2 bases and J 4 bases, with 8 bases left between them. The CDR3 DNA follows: TGTGCCAGCAGTTACGGGGGGGTCACTGAAGCTTTCTTT. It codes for CASSYGGVTEAFF.

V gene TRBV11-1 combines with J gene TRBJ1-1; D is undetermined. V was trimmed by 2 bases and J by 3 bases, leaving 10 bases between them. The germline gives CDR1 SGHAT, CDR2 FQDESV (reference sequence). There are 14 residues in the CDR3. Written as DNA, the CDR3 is TGTGCCAGCAGCTTAAGCAGGCCCGACACTGAAGCTTTCTTT. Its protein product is CASSLSRPDTEAFF.

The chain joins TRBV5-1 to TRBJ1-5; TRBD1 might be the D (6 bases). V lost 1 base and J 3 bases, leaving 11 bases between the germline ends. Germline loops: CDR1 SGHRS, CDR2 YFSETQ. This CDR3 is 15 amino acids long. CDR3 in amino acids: CASSLQGFINQPQHF. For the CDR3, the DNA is TGCGCCAGCAGCTTGCAGGGGTTCATCAATCAGCCCCAGCATTTT.

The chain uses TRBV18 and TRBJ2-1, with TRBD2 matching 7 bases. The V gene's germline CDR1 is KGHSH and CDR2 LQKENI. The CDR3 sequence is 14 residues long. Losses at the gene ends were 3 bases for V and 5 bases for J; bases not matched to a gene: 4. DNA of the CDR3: TGTGCCAGCTCACCCCAGGCGGGAGACAATGAGCAGTTCTTC. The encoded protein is CASSPQAGDNEQFF.

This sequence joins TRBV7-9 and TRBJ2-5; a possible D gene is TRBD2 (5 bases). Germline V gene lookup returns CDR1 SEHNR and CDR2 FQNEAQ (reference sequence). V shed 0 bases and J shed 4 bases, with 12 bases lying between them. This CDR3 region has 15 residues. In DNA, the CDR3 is TGTGCCAGCAGCTTAGCGTCGGGAAGAGGAGAGACCCAGTACTTC. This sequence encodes CASSLASGRGETQYF.

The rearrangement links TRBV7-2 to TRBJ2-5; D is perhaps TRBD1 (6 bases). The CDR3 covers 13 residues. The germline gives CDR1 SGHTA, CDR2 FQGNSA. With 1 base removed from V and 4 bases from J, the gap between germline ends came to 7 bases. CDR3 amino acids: CASSLVGAETQYF. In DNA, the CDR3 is TGTGCCAGCAGCTTAGTGGGGGCAGAGACCCAGTACTTC.

CDR3: CAIRPPGNTEAFF. The CDR3 coding sequence is TGTGCCATTAGGCCCCCGGGGAACACTGAAGCTTTCTTT. V and J are TRBV10-3 and TRBJ1-1; D gene ambiguous. Germline values: CDR1 ENHRY, CDR2 SYGVKD. Trimming left V 9 bases short and J 1 base short, with 12 bases between. This CDR3 contains 13 residues.

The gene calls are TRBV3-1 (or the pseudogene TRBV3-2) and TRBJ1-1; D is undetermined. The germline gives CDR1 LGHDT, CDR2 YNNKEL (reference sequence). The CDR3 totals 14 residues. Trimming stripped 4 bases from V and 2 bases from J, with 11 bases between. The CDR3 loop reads CASSLIGLNTEAFF. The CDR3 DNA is TGTGCCAGCAGCCTTATAGGACTTAACACTGAAGCTTTCTTT.

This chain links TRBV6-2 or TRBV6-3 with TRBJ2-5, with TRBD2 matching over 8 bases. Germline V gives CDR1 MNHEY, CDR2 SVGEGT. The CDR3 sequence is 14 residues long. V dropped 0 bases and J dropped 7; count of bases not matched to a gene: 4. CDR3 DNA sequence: TGTGCCAGCAGTTACTCCAGCGGGGGCCTGACCCAGTACTTC. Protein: CASSYSSGGLTQYF.

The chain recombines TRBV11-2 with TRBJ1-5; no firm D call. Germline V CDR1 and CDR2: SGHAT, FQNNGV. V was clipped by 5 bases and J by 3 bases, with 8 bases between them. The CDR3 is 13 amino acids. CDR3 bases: TGTGCCAGCAGCCCTTCCCCCAATCAGCCCCAGCATTTT. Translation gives CASSPSPNQPQHF.

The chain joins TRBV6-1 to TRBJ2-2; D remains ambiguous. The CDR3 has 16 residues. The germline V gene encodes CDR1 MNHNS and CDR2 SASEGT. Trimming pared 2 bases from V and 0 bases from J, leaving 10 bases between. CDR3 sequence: CASSEFQVSNTGELFF. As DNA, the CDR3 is TGTGCCAGCAGTGAATTCCAGGTTTCGAACACCGGGGAGCTGTTTTTT.